This TCR beta chain stems from a study of cytotoxic CD8 clonotypes in ibrutinib-treated CLL (dated by TCRdb to about 2021). For the wider study: The cohort was composed of about 10 relapsed/refractory and roughly 16 treatment-naive patients; IGHV unmutated status was identified in 17 to 18 patients. On average, each sample yielded approximately 250,000 productive templates and 94,082 productive rearrangements. Response samples were taken after a median of around 13 months on treatment, ranging from 6 to 36 months. Patients were still on ibrutinib when every remission and progressive disease sample was collected. Partial responses were observed in 24 patients and complete responses in 2; after a median follow-up of 68 months, remission was maintained in around 14 patients and progression was observed in some twelve. Of the roughly 79 people in the trial, around 26 had longitudinal samples available. Cryopreserved peripheral blood mononuclear cells were collected at three points: before therapy, at response, and at either sustained remission or disease progression. On the study overall, not on this receptor specifically: An increase in clonality was observed at ibrutinib response, with clonality remaining stable during sustained remission and falling back toward baseline at progression. At baseline, clonality was higher than in age-matched healthy donors and showed a strong correlation with circulating CD8+ T-cell counts. Lymph node repertoires were not examined, and the timing of sampling was not matched between patients in sustained remission and those whose disease progressed. Public clonotypes were found to be uncommon and were observed to contract or remain stable during treatment; the increase in clonality was shown to reflect expansion of private clonotypes at ibrutinib response.

On a MiSeq, deep resolution sequencing aimed for a depth between 1 in 1 million and 1 in 200,000 T cells, with each clonotype covered 10x on average. The immunoSEQ hsTCRB Kit was used to generate TCR beta libraries. The authors processed their data as follows. Data were analyzed with ImmunoSEQ Data Assistant and ImmunoSEQ Analyzer, with V, D and J genes assigned per IMGT definitions. Clonality, which ranges from 0 to 1, was calculated by subtracting the normalized Shannon entropy of productive rearrangement frequencies from one. Public clonotype analysis was restricted to overrepresented clonotypes comprising at least 0.05% of each patient's repertoire. Some twelve repertoires from age-matched healthy donors, obtained from immuneACCESS, served as clonality controls. Drawn from immuneACCESS, this table holds only the in-frame rearrangements with V and J called that TCRdb kept. Clones are partly lost; checked studies trace under half to an unresolved V gene and leave the rest unexplained. The D gene and trimming were derived from the DNA, and the V and J assignments and clone size from that table. This sample gives tens of thousands of clones in total; 80% of them show up just once. In total, the top ten clones hold roughly 7.5% of the sample.

Explained via the paper, the time point label denotes: progressive disease on ibrutinib. Roughly 2 micrograms of genomic DNA were extracted from cryopreserved PBMCs for TCR beta library preparation. Longitudinal blood samples from CLL patients on ibrutinib monotherapy were analyzed using high-throughput TCR beta sequencing. The patients were enrolled in a single-center, open-label phase 2 trial of ibrutinib monotherapy. CDR3 length: 15 amino acids, cysteine to phenylalanine. CDR3 DNA is the only sequence kept; it has 45 bases, read in frame from the first base. Taken from the germline V gene, the CDR1 and CDR2 loops are SNHLY and FYNNEI. V loses 4 bases, J loses 4 bases, and the germline ends lie 17 bases apart. With respect to this clone: Its cognate antigen has yet to be identified. Per-base quality was not reported, and no clone a single base away is much larger than it.

The chain is made from TRBV2 and TRBJ2-7; a tentative D match to TRBD2 spans 5 bases. This clonotype was obtained from a human donor with chronic lymphocytic leukemia. This material consisted of PBMCs, taken at disease progression, from a patient treated with ibrutinib. The DNA sequence follows: TGTGCCAGCAGTGGGCAAGCGGAGACCGCTTACGAGCAGTACTTC. Its protein reads: CASSGQAETAYEQYF.